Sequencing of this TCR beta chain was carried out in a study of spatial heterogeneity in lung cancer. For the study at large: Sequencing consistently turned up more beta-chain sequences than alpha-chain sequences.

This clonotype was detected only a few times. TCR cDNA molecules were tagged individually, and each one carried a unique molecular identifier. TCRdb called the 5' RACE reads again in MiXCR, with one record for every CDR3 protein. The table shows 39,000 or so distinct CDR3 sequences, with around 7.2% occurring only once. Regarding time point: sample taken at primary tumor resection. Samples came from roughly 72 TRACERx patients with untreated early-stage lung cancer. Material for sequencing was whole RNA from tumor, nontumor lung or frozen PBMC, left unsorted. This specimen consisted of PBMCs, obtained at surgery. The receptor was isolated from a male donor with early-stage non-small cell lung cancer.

The CDR3 bases are TGTGCCAGCTCTACTAGCGGGGGGTTCAAAGAGACCCAGTACTTC. Amino acids: CASSTSGGFKETQYF. The rearrangement links TRBV7-2 to TRBJ2-5; 12 nucleotides line up with TRBD2. With 8 bases clipped from V and 3 bases from J, the junction kept 7 bases outside the gene matches. Germline CDR1 and CDR2: SGHTA and FQGNSA. This CDR3 spans 15 amino acids.